The text below deals with one TCR beta chain. Its binding antigen is unknown. No base qualities exist here, and no much larger clone lies one base off it. This record comes from a study of T cells in localized non-small cell lung cancer (dated by TCRdb to between 2020 and 2021). Study-level background: The study analyzed T cell repertoires of 236 early-stage NSCLC patients, comparing tumors and uninvolved tumor-adjacent lungs. The cohort consisted of 236 treatment-naive NSCLC patients whose localized lung tumors had been resected. A mean age of 66.3 years was recorded for the NSCLC patients, of whom roughly 130 were male and about a hundred were female. General study outcomes and caveats: Because the study design was exploratory, TCR variables were selected using unadjusted p-values without false-discovery rate correction. Uninvolved tumor-adjacent lung showed the highest T cell clonality, higher than tumor, which suggests more focused antigenic responses in the uninvolved tumor-adjacent lung. Higher blood T cell density associated with longer overall survival, while higher adjacent-lung clonality associated with shorter survival. Of the top 100 tumor clones, a median of roughly 53 were detected in paired uninvolved adjacent lung; over 25 were also among that lung's top 100. Because multi-region tumor sequencing was not done, intratumor heterogeneity could not be ruled out.

At diagnosis, peripheral blood, uninvolved tumor-adjacent lung and tumor were collected and were preserved as a mix of fresh-frozen and FFPE material. For TCR repertoire profiling, the blood samples were analyzed as peripheral blood mononuclear cells. CDR1 SGHRS and CDR2 YFSETQ were looked up in the germline V gene. The CDR3 spans 14 residues, from the cysteine through the phenylalanine. Just CDR3 DNA is preserved here, 42 bases in frame from base 1. V lost 4 bases and J lost 1 base, and the count of bases not matched to a germline gene is 4. TCR beta CDR3 regions were sequenced from DNA using the immunoSEQ Assay. The original pipeline was this. T cell density was computed as TCR beta template counts normalized to usable DNA estimated by amplifying housekeeping genes. Richness was estimated using the preseqR package, with extrapolation to 400,000 templates for PBMC samples and to 120,000 templates for tissue samples. Clonality was calculated as one minus Pielou's evenness. Differential abundance testing on productive amino-acid clonotypes, with a minimum total count of 5 and an alpha of 0.1, was used to identify tissue-enriched TCRs. The Jaccard Index and the Morisita Overlap Index were used to measure how much the repertoires overlapped between compartments. GLIPH clustered TCR beta CDR3s with public tetramer-defined viral CDR3s; viral motifs required at least three viral sequences plus V-gene enrichment. Sourced from immuneACCESS, this table was stored by TCRdb with only in-frame sequences that have V and J called. A share of the clones is absent; for the studies checked, an unresolved V gene accounts for under half, and the remainder has no known explanation. V, J and clone size derive from that table, while D and trimming were established from the DNA sequence. In all, the sample holds 70,000 to 100,000 clones, and approximately 91% of those were seen once. The top ten constitute over 4% of the sample.

The input for sequencing was PBMCs, taken before any cancer treatment. This TCR was recovered from a woman aged 35-75 years with stage II squamous cell lung carcinoma. The chain joins TRBV5-1 to TRBJ2-5; 7 middle bases align to TRBD1. This receptor carries the CDR3 CASSQDRVQETQYF. In nucleotide form, the sequence is TGCGCCAGCAGCCAAGACAGGGTCCAAGAGACCCAGTACTTC.